One sample yielded the 15 T cell receptor beta chains listed below, sequenced in a study of blood T cell repertoires in COVID-19. Profiled with immunoSEQ multiplex PCR; TCRdb holds only in-frame clones, not every one. The data hold 150,000 or so clones, with roughly four fifths observed a single time. What was sequenced was peripheral blood. Receptors originate from a human donor in a cohort sampled during active COVID-19.

This clone has a single count. The chain carries TRBV6-2 or TRBV6-3 and TRBJ2-7; 7 nucleotides align to TRBD1. The CDR3 has 11 amino acids. Germline V lookup: CDR1 MNHEY, CDR2 SVGEGT. V was clipped by 2 bases and J by 11 bases; unmatched bases: 3. The CDR3 coding sequence is TGTGCCAGCAGTTACATAGGGACAGAGTACTTC. Its translation is CASSYIGTEYF.

This chain connects TRBV10-1 to TRBJ2-7; D is undetermined. Between the trimmed V and J ends, which lost 4 bases and 2 bases, there was a span of 9 bases. CDR3 length: 13 amino acids. CDR1 is WNHNN, CDR2 SYGVQD, per germline (reference sequence). CDR3 sequence reads: CASSVSLTYEQYF. In DNA form, the CDR3 reads TGCGCCAGCAGTGTGAGTCTGACCTACGAGCAGTACTTC.

The chain couples TRBV5-1 to TRBJ2-7, with 7 bases identical to TRBD1. The CDR3 runs to 15 residues. After removal of 0 bases from V and 2 bases from J, the junction contained 5 bases not matched to a gene. Germline loops: CDR1 SGHRS, CDR2 YFSETQ. CDR3 sequence reads: CASSLGRDSPYEQYF. For the CDR3, the DNA is TGCGCCAGCAGCTTGGGTCGGGACAGCCCCTACGAGCAGTACTTC. The variable domain in full, completed from reference TRBV5-1 and TRBJ2-7, reads KAGVTQTPRYLIKTRGQQVTLSCSPISGHRSVSWYQQTPGQGLQFLFEYFSETQRNKGNFPGRFSGRQFSNSRSEMNVSTLELGDSALYLCASSLGRDSPYEQYFGPGTRLTVT.

The gene calls are TRBV14 and TRBJ2-1; TRBD1 is a possible D gene (6 bases). Per the germline V gene, CDR1 is SGHDN and CDR2 is FVKESK. The CDR3 spans 16 residues. V was clipped by 5 bases and J by 8 bases, with 22 bases between them. In DNA form, the CDR3 reads TGTGCCAGCAGCATCAACAGGGCTAGGGGTACCGATGAGCAGTTCTTC. Protein sequence: CASSINRARGTDEQFF. Full variable domain (remainder filled in from reference TRBV14 and TRBJ2-1): EAGVTQFPSHSVIEKGQTVTLRCDPISGHDNLYWYRRVMGKEIKFLLHFVKESKQDESGMPNNRFLAERTGGTYSTLKVQPAELEDSGVYFCASSINRARGTDEQFFGPGTRLTVL.

The chain is built from TRBV7-9 and TRBJ1-2; D is undetermined. V was shortened by 6 bases and J by 6 bases, with 14 bases between the two germline ends. The CDR3 extends over 13 amino acids. The V gene's germline CDR1 is SEHNR and CDR2 FQNEAQ (reference sequence). The CDR3 is CASREGTSHGYTF. CDR3 coding DNA: TGTGCCAGCAGAGAGGGTACATCTCATGGCTACACCTTC.

CDR3 in amino acids: CASSQDSRSTDTQYF. In nucleotides, the CDR3 is TGCGCCAGCAGCCAAGATAGCCGGAGCACAGATACGCAGTATTTT. The V gene is TRBV4-3, the J gene TRBJ2-3; D unclear. Germline V gene sequence: CDR1 LGHNA, CDR2 YSLEER. Trimming shortened V by 0 bases and J by 0 bases, and 7 bases separated the two germline ends. The CDR3 totals 15 residues.

This chain joins TRBV19 and TRBJ1-5; D remains unclear. Germline CDR1 and CDR2: LNHDA and SQIVND (reference sequence). The CDR3 is made up of 13 amino acids. Trimming stripped 10 bases from V and 5 bases from J, with 15 bases between. For the CDR3, the DNA is TGTGCCACAAAAGTCCCCGGGGATCAGCCCCAGCATTTT. This translates into CATKVPGDQPQHF.

The rearrangement uses TRBV6-6 and TRBJ2-3, with TRBD1 identical over 8 bases. The CDR3 sequence is 19 residues long. Germline trimming cut 5 bases from V and 1 base from J; bases unmatched to any gene: 17. CDR1 and CDR2 from the germline V gene are MNHNY and SVGAGI (reference sequence). CDR3 sequence: CASSLDPSTRGLGTDTQYF. The CDR3 DNA sequence: TGTGCCAGCAGTCTCGACCCGAGTACCAGGGGGCTAGGCACAGATACGCAGTATTTT.

V usage is TRBV19 and J usage is TRBJ2-7; 8 nucleotides line up with TRBD1. V gave up 4 bases and J gave up 5 bases; unmatched junction bases: 10. CDR3 length: 15 amino acids. The germline gives CDR1 LNHDA, CDR2 SQIVND (reference sequence). CDR3 nucleotides: TGTGCCAGTAGTACTCGGACAGGGTGGAATGACGAGCAGTACTTC. As protein: CASSTRTGWNDEQYF.

The rearrangement uses TRBV7-3 and TRBJ2-5, with 9 bases matching TRBD1. The length of the CDR3 is 16 residues. The germline gives CDR1 SGHTA, CDR2 FQGTGA. Trimming took 1 base from V and 5 from J; bases not matched to a gene: 8. The CDR3 spells CASSLIGGQGRETQYF. The DNA of the CDR3 is TGTGCCAGCAGCTTAATTGGCGGACAGGGGCGGGAGACCCAGTACTTC.

This clone was seen a few times. The genes are TRBV18 and TRBJ2-1, with 10 bases aligning to TRBD2. Germline V gene data show CDR1 as KGHSH and CDR2 as LQKENI. The CDR3 has 17 residues. V trimming: 1 base; J trimming: 4 bases; junction bases outside the gene matches: 7. The CDR3: CASSPQSGRGSYNEQFF. The CDR3 bases are TGTGCCAGCTCACCACAAAGCGGGAGGGGATCTTACAATGAGCAGTTCTTC.

V gene TRBV9 combines with J gene TRBJ1-2; D is perhaps TRBD1 (5 bases). Trimming removed 2 bases from V and 7 bases from J, with 18 bases in between. This CDR3 region has 15 residues. CDR1 is SGDLS and CDR2 is YYNGEE in the germline V gene. The DNA for the CDR3 is TGTGCCAGCAGCGTCCTCGCGTCAGGGATTAGTGGCTACACCTTC. Translating it yields CASSVLASGISGYTF.

The chain joins TRBV6-2 or TRBV6-3 to TRBJ2-7; possibly TRBD2 for D (5 bases). This CDR3 is built from 13 residues. The germline CDR1 and CDR2 sequences are MNHEY and SVGEGT. The V end lost 1 base, the J end lost 6 bases, and 10 bases lay between the germline ends. The CDR3, as DNA: TGTGCCAGCAGTTACTTGCGAGGGAGCGAGCAGTACTTC. It specifies CASSYLRGSEQYF.

CDR3 DNA sequence: TGTGCCAGCAGTCGTGGCGAGGGGGCTTCACCCCTCCACTTT. Translating it yields CASSRGEGASPLHF. This sequence joins TRBV6-5 and TRBJ1-6; 7 positions agree with TRBD1. This CDR3 comprises 14 residues. The ends lost 5 bases at V and 9 bases at J; junction bases unmatched: 7. Germline V gene sequence: CDR1 MNHEY, CDR2 SVGAGI.

The chain links TRBV28 to TRBJ1-1; 11 bases align to TRBD1. Germline CDR1 and CDR2: MDHEN and SYDVKM. Unmatched junction bases numbered 0, after V lost 5 bases and J lost 4 bases. The CDR3 totals 13 residues. The CDR3 sequence: CASSGTGGTEAFF. CDR3 nucleotide sequence: TGTGCCAGCAGTGGGACAGGGGGCACTGAAGCTTTCTTT.